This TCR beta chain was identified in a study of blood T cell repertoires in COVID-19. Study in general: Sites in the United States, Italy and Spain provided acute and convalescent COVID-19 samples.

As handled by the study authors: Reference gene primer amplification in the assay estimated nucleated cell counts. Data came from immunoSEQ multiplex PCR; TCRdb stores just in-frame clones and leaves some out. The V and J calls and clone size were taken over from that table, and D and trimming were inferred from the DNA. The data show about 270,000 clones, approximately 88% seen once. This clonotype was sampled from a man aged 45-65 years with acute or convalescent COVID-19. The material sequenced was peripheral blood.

The CDR3 spells CASSQDLRQTSGGYTF. The DNA of the CDR3 is TGTGCCAGCAGCCAAGATCTGAGACAGACTTCCGGCGGCTACACCTTC. The chain links TRBV3-1 (or the pseudogene TRBV3-2) to TRBJ1-2; tentative D call: TRBD1 (5 bases). The V and J ends lost 0 bases and 8 bases respectively, with 19 bases between them. This CDR3 comprises 16 residues. The germline CDR1 and CDR2 sequences are LGHDT and YNNKEL (reference sequence).